The 30 T cell receptor beta chains below were found in one sample sequenced in a study of shared clonotypes between healthy human individuals (dated by TCRdb to the early 2020s). Libraries came from the immunoSEQ multiplex PCR assay. TCRdb provides this immuneACCESS table in a form limited to in-frame rearrangements. Some clones are lacking; in checked studies, under half of them reflect an unresolved V gene, and why the rest are absent is not known. This sample gives 760,000 or so clones in total; 96% of them show up just once. Around 0.21% of the sample lies in the top ten. CD8 naive samples were obtained by positive selection for CCR7 among CD45RO-negative cells, yielding a CD45RA+CCR7+ population from which TemRA cells were excluded. Sequencing was done on a sample of naive CD8+ T cells sorted from blood. Sample cell subset or site, as interpreted from the label and publication: CD45RA+CCR7+. These receptors all come from a man aged 25-40 years in good health.

This clone showed up just a few times. The V gene is TRBV11-2, the J gene TRBJ2-1; weak D call: TRBD1 (5 bases). This CDR3 spans 13 amino acids. Trimming cost V 7 bases and J 8 bases, with 15 bases left between them. CDR1 and CDR2 (germline): SGHAT, FQNNGV. In nucleotides, the CDR3 is TGTGCCAGCACGGTGGGGCCACACTATGAGCAGTTCTTC. This codes for CASTVGPHYEQFF.

The chain has TRBV27 and TRBJ2-7, with 10 nucleotides matching TRBD1. This CDR3 spans 15 amino acids. The germline CDR1 and CDR2 sequences are MNHEY and SMNVEV (reference sequence). V gave up 5 bases and J gave up 5 bases; unmatched junction bases: 9. The CDR3 loop is CASSLYRQGAHEQYF. The DNA of the CDR3 is TGTGCCAGCAGTCTATACAGACAGGGGGCCCACGAGCAGTACTTC.

CDR3 in DNA: TGTGCCAGCAGCCAAGATTGGGACACTGAAGCTTTCTTT. This encodes CASSQDWDTEAFF. The J gene is TRBJ1-1, the V gene TRBV4-2; D is unclear. The CDR3 covers 13 residues. Trimming cost V 0 bases and J 3 bases, with 5 bases left between them. The germline CDR1 and CDR2 sequences are LGHNA and YNFKEQ.

The chain combines TRBV11-2 with TRBJ2-7; 8 bases line up with TRBD1. This CDR3 is built from 15 residues. Germline V lookup: CDR1 SGHAT, CDR2 FQNNGV. V was pared by 4 bases and J by 0 bases, with 5 bases of the junction left unmatched. CDR3 in amino acids: CASSSPGQDSYEQYF. The CDR3 coding sequence is TGTGCCAGCAGCTCCCCGGGACAGGACTCCTACGAGCAGTACTTC.

V is TRBV5-5 and J is TRBJ1-5, with D possibly TRBD1 on 5 matching bases. The CDR3 is 12 residues long. Germline values: CDR1 SGHKS, CDR2 YYEKEE (reference sequence). The germline V and J ends were trimmed by 5 bases and 8 bases, with 11 bases remaining between them. The CDR3 loop is CASRNGGEPQHF. The DNA of the CDR3 is TGTGCCAGCAGAAACGGGGGGGAGCCCCAGCATTTT.

The V call is TRBV4-3, the J call TRBJ2-1, with 9 bases aligning to TRBD2. The junction had 8 bases not matched to a gene; V was cut back by 5 bases and J by 9 bases. This CDR3 spans 14 amino acids. Germline V gives CDR1 LGHNA, CDR2 YSLEER. CDR3 DNA sequence: TGCGCCAGCAGCGAGTGGACTAGCGCTCTTGAGCAGTTCTTC. The encoded protein is CASSEWTSALEQFF.

This chain links TRBV7-9 with TRBJ2-7; TRBD1 aligns across 7 bases. The CDR3 loop spans 12 amino acids. Trimming cost V 4 bases and J 7 bases; bases outside gene matches: 4. The germline CDR1 and CDR2 sequences are SEHNR and FQNEAQ (reference sequence). CDR3 DNA sequence: TGTGCCAGCAGCTGGGGACAGAGAGAGCAGTACTTC. Translation gives CASSWGQREQYF.

The V gene is TRBV14, the J gene TRBJ2-7; a weak D match, TRBD2 (6 bases). V was cut by 1 base and J by 3 bases, with 22 bases left in between. The CDR3 covers 18 residues. CDR1 is SGHDN, CDR2 FVKESK, per germline. The DNA of the CDR3 is TGTGCCAGCAGCCAAGGAGACCCGATAGGCGGGAAGGACTACGAGCAGTACTTC. Translating it yields CASSQGDPIGGKDYEQYF.

This clone was seen only once. This rearrangement joins TRBV18 to TRBJ2-7, with D possibly TRBD2 on 6 matching bases. Germline V gene data show CDR1 as KGHSH and CDR2 as LQKENI. Trimming left V 2 bases short and J 3 bases short, with 17 bases between. This CDR3 is built from 16 residues. CDR3 residues: CASSPDYLGRGYEQYF. The CDR3 DNA sequence: TGTGCCAGCTCACCAGACTACCTAGGGCGGGGCTACGAGCAGTACTTC.

For this clone: Within the sample, other DNA sequences also encode this same CDR3. The V call is TRBV11-2, the J call TRBJ1-3, with D possibly TRBD1 on 6 matching bases. CDR1 and CDR2 from the germline V gene are SGHAT and FQNNGV. This CDR3 spans 14 amino acids. With 2 bases removed from V and 4 bases from J, the gap between germline ends came to 9 bases. The CDR3 DNA reads TGTGCCAGCAGCTTAACCGGGGGCGGAAACACCATATATTTT. Its protein product is CASSLTGGGNTIYF.

The chain uses TRBV7-8 and TRBJ2-7, with 7 positions matching TRBD2. CDR1 SGHVS and CDR2 FQNEAQ come from the germline V gene. The CDR3 has 14 residues. Trimming at V came to 4 bases and at J to 4 bases, leaving 7 bases not matched to a gene. The DNA for the CDR3 is TGTGCCAGCAGCTCCGGGACTAAGCTTTACGAGCAGTACTTC. As protein: CASSSGTKLYEQYF.

The sample holds one count of this clone. The V and J genes are TRBV10-2 and TRBJ2-1, with 12 bases matching TRBD2. Germline CDR1 WSHSY, CDR2 SAAADI. The CDR3 has 14 residues. The junction had 4 bases not matched to a gene; V was cut back by 6 bases and J by 7 bases. The CDR3 bases are TGCGCCAGCAGACTAGCGGGAGGCGCTAATGAGCAGTTCTTC. This translates into CASRLAGGANEQFF.

The genes are TRBV27 and TRBJ2-1; the match to TRBD2 covers 7 bases. V lost 4 bases and J lost 7; bases outside the gene matches: 7. Germline values: CDR1 MNHEY, CDR2 SMNVEV (reference sequence). The CDR3 loop spans 14 amino acids. This CDR3 is CASSSGLVGNEQFF. The CDR3 nucleotides read TGTGCCAGCAGTTCCGGACTAGTTGGAAATGAGCAGTTCTTC.

The chain links TRBV11-2 to TRBJ2-5; 8 bases align to TRBD2. After removal of 5 bases from V and 2 bases from J, the junction contained 7 bases not matched to a gene. CDR1 and CDR2 (germline): SGHAT, FQNNGV. This CDR3 region has 15 residues. The CDR3 DNA reads TGTGCCAGCAGCCCCGGGACTAGGCGACAAGAGACCCAGTACTTC. It is translated as CASSPGTRRQETQYF.

The chain is built from TRBV27 and TRBJ2-1, with TRBD1 matching 8 bases. Germline-derived CDR1 and CDR2 are MNHEY and SMNVEV (reference sequence). The CDR3 covers 15 residues. V shed 0 bases, J shed 5 bases, and the junction held 3 bases outside the gene matches. CDR3 DNA: TGTGCCAGCAGTTTATCGGACAGGGTAGACAATGAGCAGTTCTTC. Its translation: CASSLSDRVDNEQFF.

The count of this clone is one. V and J are TRBV7-9 and TRBJ2-1; D remains unclear. The V end was cut by 5 bases, the J end by 7 bases, with 24 bases between. The CDR3 sequence is 17 residues long. CDR1 and CDR2 from the germline V gene are SEHNR and FQNEAQ (reference sequence). CDR3 in amino acids: CASSPPVGPPLENEQFF. The CDR3 nucleotides read TGTGCCAGCAGCCCCCCCGTGGGCCCCCCTCTGGAGAATGAGCAGTTCTTC.

The table lists this clone with a few counts. The rearrangement joins TRBV5-1 to TRBJ2-1; maybe TRBD1 (6 bases). Germline V gene lookup returns CDR1 SGHRS and CDR2 YFSETQ. The V and J ends lost 5 bases and 4 bases respectively, with 16 bases between them. The CDR3 sequence is 15 residues long. CDR3 protein: CASRAQGSPYNEQFF. The CDR3 bases are TGCGCCAGCAGGGCCCAGGGGAGCCCTTACAATGAGCAGTTCTTC. Full variable domain (missing parts from reference TRBV5-1 and TRBJ2-1): KAGVTQTPRYLIKTRGQQVTLSCSPISGHRSVSWYQQTPGQGLQFLFEYFSETQRNKGNFPGRFSGRQFSNSRSEMNVSTLELGDSALYLCASRAQGSPYNEQFFGPGTRLTVL.

The rearrangement links TRBV29-1 to TRBJ2-7; D is perhaps TRBD1 (5 bases). This CDR3 region has 12 residues. The germline V and J ends were trimmed by 6 bases and 6 bases, with 15 bases remaining between them. Germline CDR1 SQVTM, CDR2 ANQGSEA. CDR3 in amino acids: CSVWTPQSEQYF. DNA of the CDR3: TGCAGCGTATGGACACCCCAATCCGAGCAGTACTTC.

The chain is built from TRBV28 and TRBJ2-2; TRBD1 matches at 8 bases. V lost 2 bases to trimming and J lost 7 bases; unmatched junction nucleotides: 6. This CDR3 contains 15 residues. Germline V gives CDR1 MDHEN, CDR2 SYDVKM. The CDR3 DNA sequence: TGTGCCAGCAGTTTACAGGGGGCGCATCACGGGGAGCTGTTTTTT. The encoded protein is CASSLQGAHHGELFF.

The V and J genes are TRBV7-9 and TRBJ2-7; TRBD2 matches 13 bases. Looked up from germline, CDR1 is SEHNR and CDR2 is FQNEAQ (reference sequence). Unmatched junction bases numbered 7, after V lost 5 bases and J lost 6 bases. The CDR3 runs 15 residues. DNA of the CDR3: TGTGCCAGCAGCCCCCGGACTAGCGGGAGTTTCGAGCAGTACTTC. The encoded protein is CASSPRTSGSFEQYF.

The V gene is TRBV12-5, the J gene TRBJ1-2; 11 bases agree with TRBD1. The V gene's germline CDR1 is LGHNT and CDR2 FRNRAP. The CDR3 totals 16 residues. With V trimmed by 7 bases and J by 4 bases, 11 bases remained unmatched. Here the CDR3 reads CASVRDRGALRYGYTF. CDR3 coding DNA: TGTGCTAGTGTCCGGGACAGGGGGGCCCTCCGCTATGGCTACACCTTC.

This sequence joins TRBV7-3 and TRBJ2-3, with unresolved D. The germline CDR1 and CDR2 sequences are SGHTA and FQGTGA. The CDR3 length is 15 residues. V lost 5 bases to trimming and J lost 2 bases, with 14 bases between them. CDR3 in amino acids: CASSHSDPYTDTQYF. CDR3 in DNA: TGTGCCAGCAGCCATAGTGATCCCTACACAGATACGCAGTATTTT.

CDR3 protein: CASSPGLADEQFF. The CDR3 nucleotides read TGTGCCAGCAGCCCCGGACTAGCTGATGAGCAGTTCTTC. This sequence joins TRBV11-3 and TRBJ2-1, with 8 bases identical to TRBD2. This CDR3 region has 13 residues. The ends lost 5 bases at V and 8 bases at J; junction bases unmatched: 5. Germline values: CDR1 SGHNT, CDR2 YENEEA.

V usage is TRBV28 and J usage is TRBJ2-7; no clear D. The length of the CDR3 is 15 residues. The V and J ends lost 7 bases and 5 bases respectively, with 21 bases between them. CDR1 is MDHEN, CDR2 SYDVKM, per germline. The CDR3 sequence: CASTPSLTVTHEQYF. Written as DNA, the CDR3 is TGTGCCAGCACCCCGTCCCTTACAGTAACCCACGAGCAGTACTTC.

The chain has TRBV6-6 and TRBJ2-1; a possible D gene is TRBD1 (5 bases). CDR3 size: 15 residues. Germline CDR1 and CDR2: MNHNY and SVGAGI (reference sequence). With 0 bases removed from V and 1 base from J, the gap between germline ends came to 7 bases. The chain's CDR3 is CASSYSQESYNEQFF. Here the CDR3 DNA reads TGTGCCAGCAGTTACTCACAGGAATCCTACAATGAGCAGTTCTTC.

This rearrangement joins TRBV7-2 to TRBJ2-7; D not resolved. Trimming shortened V by 5 bases and J by 1 base, and 9 bases separated the two germline ends. The germline V gene has CDR1 SGHTA and CDR2 FQGNSA. The CDR3 extends over 13 amino acids. The chain's CDR3 is CASSTRNSYEQYF. The CDR3 region has the DNA TGTGCCAGCAGCACCAGAAATTCCTACGAGCAGTACTTC.

The V and J genes are TRBV13 and TRBJ2-5, with D perhaps matching TRBD1 or TRBD2 (5 bases each). Germline V gene data show CDR1 as PRHDT and CDR2 as FYEKMQ (reference sequence). V lost 5 bases to trimming and J lost 4 bases, with 11 bases between them. The CDR3 has 13 amino acids. CDR3 nucleotides: TGTGCCAGCAGCCGAGGGGCGTCAGAGACCCAGTACTTC. It specifies CASSRGASETQYF. Looking up the rest from reference TRBV13 and TRBJ2-5 gives the full variable domain: AAGVIQSPRHLIKEKRETATLKCYPIPRHDTVYWYQQGPGQDPQFLISFYEKMQSDKGSIPDRFSAQQFSDYHSELNMSSLELGDSALYFCASSRGASETQYFGPGTRLLVL.

The chain joins TRBV21-1 to TRBJ2-1; the table's TRBD2 call for D was not verified on the DNA. TRBV21-1 counts as a pseudogene. The CDR3 contains 20 residues. CDR3 in DNA: TGTGCCAGCAGCAAATTATCGCTAGCGGGAGTTCTACTACACCCCGATGAGCAGTTCTTC. It encodes CASSKLSLAGVLLHPDEQFF.

The rearrangement links TRBV18 to TRBJ2-5; D possibly matches TRBD1 or TRBD2 (5 bases each). Germline V gene sequence: CDR1 KGHSH, CDR2 LQKENI. This CDR3 spans 15 amino acids. The V gene lost 3 bases and the J gene lost 2 bases, with 13 bases spanning the gap. Here the CDR3 reads CASSPDSGGQETQYF. The CDR3 coding sequence is TGTGCCAGCTCACCCGACAGCGGAGGTCAAGAGACCCAGTACTTC.

A word on this clone: The sample carries other DNA sequences with the same CDR3. The J gene is TRBJ2-3, the V gene TRBV9; D is undetermined. The CDR3 runs 12 residues. The ends were cut back, 4 bases at V and 5 bases at J, with 8 bases in the middle. CDR1 is SGDLS and CDR2 is YYNGEE in the germline V gene. This CDR3 is CASSPTGDTQYF. CDR3 sequence (DNA): TGTGCCAGCAGCCCGACGGGAGATACGCAGTATTTT.